The rows below give T cell receptor beta chains drawn from one sample of a study of shared clonotypes between healthy human individuals. Some clones are missing from TCRdb's copy, which holds only in-frame ones; the method was immunoSEQ multiplex PCR. The sample includes approximately 240,000 clones, over 60% of them seen just once. The sample comprised memory CD4+ T cells sorted from blood. The origin of the receptors is a man aged 30-40 years in good health. Each CDR3 is given with its conserved first and last residue. The D gene is left open where the match is weak. Only part of the rows carry a size: once, few, many, or a class if the clone is expanded.

d_gene	v_gene	abundance	j_gene	CDR3nt	CDR3aa
.	TRBV28	.	TRBJ1-2	TGTGCCAGCAGAGTTGGCGGGGGCGGAATTAATGGCTACACCTTC	CASRVGGGGINGYTF
.	TRBV9	.	TRBJ1-2	TGTGCCAGCAGTGTTTGCGGAGTAAGACGTAGGAAACAGGACTATGGCTACACCTTC	CASSVCGVRRRKQDYGYTF
.	TRBV16	.	TRBJ2-2	TGTGCCAGCAGCCAATCCTCCGCGAACACCGGGGAGCTGTTTTTT	CASSQSSANTGELFF
.	TRBV4-3	few	TRBJ1-2	TGCGCCAGCAGCCAAGCCGGACTGGCTAACTATGGCTACACCTTC	CASSQAGLANYGYTF
TRBD2	TRBV5-1	few	TRBJ2-3	TGCGCCAGCAGCTCACAGCCCTTAGCGGGAGGGACAGATACGCAGTATTTT	CASSSQPLAGGTDTQYF
.	TRBV11-2	.	TRBJ2-5	TGTGCCAGCAGCTTAGACAGGCAGGTGGGGACCCAGTACTTC	CASSLDRQVGTQYF
.	TRBV7-8	.	TRBJ2-7	TGTGCCAGCAGCTTGGACTCTCAGGTCTCCTACGAGCAGTACTTC	CASSLDSQVSYEQYF
.	TRBV10-3	.	TRBJ1-1	TGTGCCATCAGTGGTATCTTTACCCAGGGGTTTAGGGAAGGTGGAGCTTTCTTT	CAISGIFTQGFREGGAFF
TRBD2	TRBV6-6	.	TRBJ2-1	TGTGCCAGCAGTTACGAAGCGGGAGCGCACAATGAGCAGTTCTTC	CASSYEAGAHNEQFF
TRBD2	TRBV19	.	TRBJ2-7	TGTGCCAGTAGTATGGTTTGGCTAGCGGGAGGAAGCTCCTACGAGCAGTACTTC	CASSMVWLAGGSSYEQYF
.	TRBV6-5	.	TRBJ2-2	TGTGCCAGCAGTTACCAACCAAGCAACACCGGGGAGCTGTTTTTT	CASSYQPSNTGELFF